The TCR beta chain under discussion was sequenced for a study of naive and memory T cell subsets. Ligated cDNA underwent four rounds of PCR with nested alpha and beta constant region primers and SP2. TCRdb re-analysed the 5' RACE reads in MiXCR, keeping a single row per CDR3 protein. In the table there are roughly 60,000 distinct CDR3 sequences, roughly 6.7% of which are singletons. This clonotype was picked up a small number of times. TCR cDNA received a 3' ligated oligonucleotide that carried a UMI. This sequence was found in a male donor in good health.

The CDR3 sequence is CAIRGMNTEAFF. The DNA for the CDR3 is TGTGCCATCAGAGGGATGAACACTGAAGCTTTCTTT. The V and J genes are TRBV2 and TRBJ1-1; no clear D gene. Trimming cost V 10 bases and J 0 bases, with 9 bases left between them. The CDR3 has 12 residues. Germline V gives CDR1 SNHLY, CDR2 FYNNEI.